Following are 29 T cell receptor beta chains from one sample sequenced in a study of CD8+ T cells in alopecia areata. Extraction of RNA preceded its reverse transcription into cDNA, which served as the sequencing template. The method was immunoSEQ multiplex PCR; TCRdb's version includes in-frame clones alone and lacks a portion of them. The data contain tens of thousands of clones, 96% of them singletons. The specimen was CD8+ T cells sorted from blood, collected at week 0. These receptors were obtained from a human donor with alopecia areata.

The chain links TRBV29-1 to TRBJ2-1, with 10 bases aligning to TRBD2. CDR1 is SQVTM and CDR2 is ANQGSEA in the germline V gene. V shed 3 bases and J 1 base; nucleotides not matched to a gene: 9. CDR3 length: 17 residues. The CDR3 protein is CSVESGGAEGSYNEQFF. CDR3 DNA: TGCAGCGTTGAGAGCGGGGGGGCCGAGGGGTCCTACAATGAGCAGTTCTTC.

V is TRBV5-6 and J is TRBJ2-7, with 7 nucleotides matching TRBD1. This CDR3 comprises 12 residues. Per germline, CDR1 SGHDT and CDR2 YYEEEE. CDR3: CASSPRPDRRNV. In DNA form, the CDR3 reads TGTGCCAGCAGCCCCCGCCCGGACAGGCGGAATGTC.

The DNA for the CDR3 is TGTGCCAGCAGCATACTAGACGAGCAGTACTTC. Amino acid sequence: CASSILDEQYF. J is TRBJ2-7 and V is TRBV7-9; tentatively, D is TRBD2 (5 bases). The ends were cut back, 5 bases at V and 5 bases at J, with 7 bases in the middle. Germline CDR1 is SEHNR and CDR2 is FQNEAQ (reference sequence). The CDR3 runs to 11 residues.

This sequence joins TRBV11-2 and TRBJ2-1; D possibly uses TRBD1 or TRBD2 (5 bases each). CDR1 and CDR2 (germline): SGHAT, FQNNGV. Trimming removed 4 bases from V and 5 bases from J, with 15 bases in between. The length of the CDR3 is 15 residues. This CDR3 reads CASSYPPSGHNEQFF. CDR3 coding DNA: TGTGCCAGCAGCTACCCCCCCTCGGGGCACAATGAGCAGTTCTTC.

The chain employs TRBV4-3 and TRBJ2-5; D tentatively fits TRBD1 or TRBD2 (6 bases each). CDR1 is LGHNA, CDR2 YSLEER, per germline. This CDR3 region has 14 residues. The ends were cut back, 2 bases at V and 1 base at J, with 8 bases in the middle. The CDR3 DNA follows: TGCGCCAGCAGCCAATGGGGGGCCCAAGAGACCCAGTACTTC. It is translated as CASSQWGAQETQYF.

The rearrangement uses TRBV6-1 and TRBJ2-7, with no clear D. V lost 8 bases and J lost 1, with 9 bases in between. Germline CDR1 is MNHNS and CDR2 is SASEGT. This CDR3 is built from 12 residues. The DNA of the CDR3 is TGTGCCAGCCCTGGGGATTCCTACGAGCAGTACTTC. Protein: CASPGDSYEQYF.

This rearrangement joins TRBV29-1 to TRBJ2-3; D is possibly TRBD2 (6 bases). Trimming removed 0 bases from V and 0 bases from J, with 19 bases in between. This CDR3 is 18 amino acids long. Germline V lookup: CDR1 SQVTM, CDR2 ANQGSEA. CDR3 nucleotide sequence: TGCAGCGTTGAAGAGCCGATCGGGACTGACTCTAGCACAGATACGCAGTATTTT. Its translation is CSVEEPIGTDSSTDTQYF.

The rearrangement links TRBV29-1 to TRBJ2-2, with D unclear. The CDR3 is 12 amino acids. Trimming left V 0 bases short and J 6 bases short, with 5 bases between. Germline values: CDR1 SQVTM, CDR2 ANQGSEA. CDR3 loop: CSVEEMAGELFF. CDR3 nucleotides: TGCAGCGTTGAAGAAATGGCCGGGGAGCTGTTTTTT.

V is TRBV19 and J is TRBJ2-1; tentatively, D is TRBD1 (6 bases). With 5 bases removed from V and 5 bases from J, the gap between germline ends came to 13 bases. This CDR3 has 14 amino acids. Germline V gene lookup returns CDR1 LNHDA and CDR2 SQIVND (reference sequence). The CDR3 DNA reads TGTGCCAGTAGTTTTTCAGGGGTCGACAATGAGCAGTTCTTC. Translation: CASSFSGVDNEQFF.

A remark on this clone: The junction departs from the called germline gene at one end, perhaps through a read error. The chain employs TRBV6-7 and TRBJ1-1; D call uncertain. TRBV6-7 belongs to the ORF category, with a function that is uncertain. The CDR3 sequence is 13 residues long. The CDR3 sequence: CASNYQKNTEAFF. The CDR3, as DNA: TGTGCCAGCAATTACCAGAAGAACACTGAAGCTTTCTTT.

This clone was counted only a few times. The chain employs TRBV2 and TRBJ2-5, with D unclear. The CDR3 runs to 13 residues. V was cut by 6 bases and J by 2 bases, with 10 bases left in between. Germline V gene sequence: CDR1 SNHLY, CDR2 FYNNEI. The CDR3 spells CASSPLPQETQYF. The CDR3 nucleotides read TGTGCCAGCAGCCCCCTCCCGCAAGAGACCCAGTACTTC.

This sequence joins TRBV6-5 and TRBJ2-7; tentatively, D is TRBD1 or TRBD2 (6 bases each). V lost 0 bases and J lost 6, with 9 bases in between. Germline-derived CDR1 and CDR2 are MNHEY and SVGAGI. CDR3 length equals 13 residues. The CDR3 is CASSYSRGAEQYF. The DNA of the CDR3 is TGTGCCAGCAGTTACTCGAGGGGGGCCGAGCAGTACTTC.

The genes are TRBV19 and TRBJ2-2; possible D gene TRBD2, 6 bases. The germline V and J ends were trimmed by 7 bases and 5 bases, with 14 bases remaining between them. The CDR3 totals 14 residues. Per germline, CDR1 LNHDA and CDR2 SQIVND (reference sequence). CDR3 DNA: TGTGCCAGTACCCCCTGGGCGGGGACCGGGGAGCTGTTTTTT. Translated, it gives CASTPWAGTGELFF. Using reference TRBV19 and TRBJ2-2 for the parts outside the CDR3, the full variable domain is DGGITQSPKYLFRKEGQNVTLSCEQNLNHDAMYWYRQDPGQGLRLIYYSQIVNDFQKGDIAEGYSVSREKKESFPLTVTSAQKNPTAFYLCASTPWAGTGELFFGEGSRLTVL.

The chain couples TRBV5-1 to TRBJ2-4; a weak D match, TRBD1 (5 bases). The V end lost 2 bases, the J end lost 0 bases, and 15 bases lay between the germline ends. This CDR3 has 17 residues. Germline CDR1 and CDR2: SGHRS and YFSETQ. Written as DNA, the CDR3 is TGCGCCAGCAGCTTAGGACAAATGAACATAGCCAAAAACATTCAGTACTTC. Translation gives CASSLGQMNIAKNIQYF. The whole variable domain, filled in from reference TRBV5-1 and TRBJ2-4, reads KAGVTQTPRYLIKTRGQQVTLSCSPISGHRSVSWYQQTPGQGLQFLFEYFSETQRNKGNFPGRFSGRQFSNSRSEMNVSTLELGDSALYLCASSLGQMNIAKNIQYFGAGTRLSVL.

This clone has more than one count but fewer than ten. The chain uses TRBV5-6 and TRBJ2-1; 8 nucleotides agree with TRBD1. This CDR3 comprises 14 residues. Germline lookup yields CDR1 SGHDT and CDR2 YYEEEE. V lost 3 bases to trimming and J lost 7 bases; unmatched junction nucleotides: 6. Here the CDR3 DNA reads TGTGCCAGCAGCTACCAGGGGGCTCGTAATGAGCAGTTCTTC. Protein: CASSYQGARNEQFF.

The genes are TRBV27 and TRBJ2-3; TRBD2 is a possible D gene (6 bases). This CDR3 comprises 19 residues. V shed 1 base and J shed 4 bases, with 24 bases lying between them. CDR1 is MNHEY, CDR2 SMNVEV, per germline (reference sequence). The CDR3 nucleotides are TGTGCCAGCAGTTTATTCCGATCCCTGACTAGTGATTTGGCAGATACGCAGTATTTT. It encodes CASSLFRSLTSDLADTQYF.

CDR3 sequence: CASSPHGSRGLDTQYF. In DNA form, the CDR3 reads TGTGCCAGCAGTCCTCACGGGTCCCGAGGGTTGGATACGCAGTATTTT. The chain uses TRBV6-4 and TRBJ2-3, with D possibly matching TRBD2 (5 bases). This CDR3 is 16 amino acids long. Germline values: CDR1 MRHNA, CDR2 SNTAGT. The V and J ends lost 5 bases and 6 bases respectively, with 21 bases between them.

The V gene is TRBV7-9, the J gene TRBJ2-5, with D perhaps being TRBD1 or TRBD2 (5 bases each). CDR3 size: 15 residues. Germline CDR1 and CDR2: SEHNR and FQNEAQ (reference sequence). V was shortened by 3 bases and J by 1 base, with 12 bases between the two germline ends. CDR3 coding DNA: TGTGCCAGCAGCTTCCTAGCTGGGGGCCAAGAGACCCAGTACTTC. Amino acids: CASSFLAGGQETQYF. The variable domain in full, completed from reference TRBV7-9 and TRBJ2-5, reads DTGVSQNPRHKITKRGQNVTFRCDPISEHNRLYWYRQTLGQGPEFLTYFQNEAQLEKSRLLSDRFSAERPKGSFSTLEIQRTEQGDSAMYLCASSFLAGGQETQYFGPGTRLLVL.

The V and J genes are TRBV19 and TRBJ1-5, with unresolved D. The germline gives CDR1 LNHDA, CDR2 SQIVND (reference sequence). The CDR3 length is 16 residues. The V end was cut by 3 bases, the J end by 6 bases, with 18 bases between. DNA of the CDR3: TGTGCCAGTAGTATTCGGTTGTCTTTCATAAGTCAGCCCCAGCATTTT. This translates into CASSIRLSFISQPQHF.

This chain links TRBV2 with TRBJ2-7; 7 bases align to TRBD1. The V gene's germline CDR1 is SNHLY and CDR2 FYNNEI. J was trimmed by 3 bases and V by 6 bases; bases with no gene match: 11. The CDR3 has 15 amino acids. The CDR3 here is CASSGTDLKVYEQYF. The CDR3 DNA reads as TGTGCCAGCAGCGGGACAGACTTAAAAGTCTACGAGCAGTACTTC. Filled out from reference TRBV2 and TRBJ2-7, the complete variable domain reads EPEVTQTPSHQVTQMGQEVILRCVPISNHLYFYWYRQILGQKVEFLVSFYNNEISEKSEIFDDQFSVERPDGSNFTLKIRSTKLEDSAMYFCASSGTDLKVYEQYFGPGTRLTVT.

The chain has TRBV2 and TRBJ2-7; D could derive from TRBD1 or TRBD2 (5 bases each). The CDR3 loop spans 13 amino acids. Trimming removed 6 bases at V and 2 bases at J, with 11 bases between. Germline CDR1 SNHLY, CDR2 FYNNEI. The CDR3 loop is CASRGTVTYEQYF. CDR3 DNA: TGTGCCAGCAGGGGGACGGTGACCTACGAGCAGTACTTC.

The gene calls are TRBV29-1 and TRBJ2-7; D is unclear. The germline V gene encodes CDR1 SQVTM and CDR2 ANQGSEA. The CDR3 is 12 residues long. V lost 4 bases, J lost 1 base, and 8 bases lay in between. The CDR3: CSVAGESYEQYF. The CDR3 nucleotides read TGCAGCGTTGCTGGAGAATCCTACGAGCAGTACTTC.

The chain uses TRBV7-2 and TRBJ2-1; D is possibly TRBD2 (5 bases). Trimming removed 5 bases at V and 3 bases at J, with 14 bases between. Germline loops: CDR1 SGHTA, CDR2 FQGNSA. This CDR3 spans 15 amino acids. CDR3 in amino acids: CASSPAGEIYNEQFF. In nucleotides, the CDR3 is TGTGCCAGCAGCCCCGCCGGGGAGATCTACAATGAGCAGTTCTTC.

The rearrangement links TRBV4-1 to TRBJ1-1; D gene ambiguous. This CDR3 spans 16 amino acids. Per germline, CDR1 MGHRA and CDR2 YSYEKL. The V end lost 1 base, the J end lost 3 bases, and 15 bases lay between the germline ends. The CDR3 sequence is CASSQGGGGMDTEAFF. Written as DNA, the CDR3 is TGCGCCAGCAGCCAAGGGGGAGGAGGGATGGACACTGAAGCTTTCTTT.

The V gene is TRBV7-9, the J gene TRBJ2-7; D may be TRBD1 (6 bases). Trimming shortened V by 6 bases and J by 3 bases, and 18 bases separated the two germline ends. Germline lookup yields CDR1 SEHNR and CDR2 FQNEAQ (reference sequence). This CDR3 is built from 15 residues. The CDR3 DNA is TGTGCCAGCAGTCACTTAGGAACAGGGAACTACGAGCAGTACTTC. It is translated as CASSHLGTGNYEQYF.

This sequence joins TRBV7-8 and TRBJ1-2; perhaps TRBD1 as D (6 bases). CDR1 is SGHVS, CDR2 FQNEAQ, per germline. The CDR3 has 13 residues. Between the trimmed V and J ends, which lost 1 base and 5 bases, there was a span of 8 bases. The CDR3 is CASSLGQGYGYTF. The CDR3 DNA is TGTGCCAGCAGCTTAGGGCAGGGGTATGGCTACACCTTC.

The chain joins TRBV27 to TRBJ1-2, with 7 positions matching TRBD1. CDR1 and CDR2 (germline): MNHEY, SMNVEV (reference sequence). The length of the CDR3 is 14 residues. V lost 2 bases and J lost 8; bases outside the gene matches: 8. CDR3 nucleotides: TGTGCCAGCAGTTTAAGGTTCCAGGGGGACGGCTACACCTTC. Its protein is CASSLRFQGDGYTF.

This sequence joins TRBV4-1 and TRBJ2-1; 8 bases line up with TRBD2. The V segment lost 0 bases and the J segment 6 bases; nucleotides outside the gene matches: 13. The CDR3 spans 18 residues. Germline CDR1 and CDR2: MGHRA and YSYEKL. The CDR3: CASSQDARGDGYFNEQFF. The CDR3 nucleotides are TGCGCCAGCAGCCAAGATGCGCGGGGGGACGGTTATTTCAATGAGCAGTTCTTC.

The V gene is TRBV2, the J gene TRBJ2-7; D is uncertain. V was pared by 5 bases and J by 5 bases, with 10 bases between. Germline V CDR1 and CDR2: SNHLY, FYNNEI. This CDR3 is 12 amino acids long. CDR3 protein: CASSPDPDEQYF. The CDR3 region has the DNA TGTGCCAGCAGTCCAGACCCTGACGAGCAGTACTTC.